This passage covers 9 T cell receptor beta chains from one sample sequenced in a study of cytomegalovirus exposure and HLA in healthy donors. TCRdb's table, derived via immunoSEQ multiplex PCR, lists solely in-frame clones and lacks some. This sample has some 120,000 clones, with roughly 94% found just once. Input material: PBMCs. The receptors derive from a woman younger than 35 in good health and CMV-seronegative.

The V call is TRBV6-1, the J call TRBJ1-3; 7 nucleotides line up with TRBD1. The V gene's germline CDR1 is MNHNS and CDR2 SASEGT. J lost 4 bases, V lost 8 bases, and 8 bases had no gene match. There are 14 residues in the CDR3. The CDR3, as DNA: TGTGCCAGCGCGCCCGGGACAGCCGGAAACACCATATATTTT. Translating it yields CASAPGTAGNTIYF.

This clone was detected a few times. Here the CDR3 reads CASSFGLAGNQETQYF. DNA of the CDR3: TGCGCCAGCAGCTTCGGACTAGCGGGGAACCAAGAGACCCAGTACTTC. V is TRBV5-1 and J is TRBJ2-5; 12 bases are shared with TRBD2. CDR1 and CDR2 (germline): SGHRS, YFSETQ. Trimming at V came to 2 bases and at J to 0 bases, leaving 2 bases not matched to a gene. This CDR3 has 16 amino acids.

CDR3 sequence reads: CASSSFTGGTEAFF. CDR3 nucleotide sequence: TGTGCCAGCAGTTCCTTCACAGGGGGAACTGAAGCTTTCTTT. V is TRBV27 and J is TRBJ1-1, with TRBD1 matching over 8 bases. Germline V gene data show CDR1 as MNHEY and CDR2 as SMNVEV (reference sequence). There are 14 residues in the CDR3. V shed 4 bases, J shed 5 bases, and the junction held 6 bases outside the gene matches.

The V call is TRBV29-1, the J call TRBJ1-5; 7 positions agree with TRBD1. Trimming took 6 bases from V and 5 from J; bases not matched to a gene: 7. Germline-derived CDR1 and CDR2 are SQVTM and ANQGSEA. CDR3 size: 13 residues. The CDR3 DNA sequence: TGCAGCGTCCGCACAGGGGAGGATCAGCCCCAGCATTTT. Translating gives CSVRTGEDQPQHF.

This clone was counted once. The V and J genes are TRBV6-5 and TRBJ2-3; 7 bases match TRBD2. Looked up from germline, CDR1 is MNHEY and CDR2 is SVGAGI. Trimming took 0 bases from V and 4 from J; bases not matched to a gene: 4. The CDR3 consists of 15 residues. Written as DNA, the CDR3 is TGTGCCAGCAGTTACTCGAGCGGGACCCCAGATACGCAGTATTTT. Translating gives CASSYSSGTPDTQYF.

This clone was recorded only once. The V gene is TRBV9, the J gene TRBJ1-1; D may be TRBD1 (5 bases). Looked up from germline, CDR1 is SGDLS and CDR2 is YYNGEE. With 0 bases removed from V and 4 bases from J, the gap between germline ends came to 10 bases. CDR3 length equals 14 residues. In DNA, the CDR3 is TGTGCCAGCAGCGTAGGTACAGGAATCACTGAAGCTTTCTTT. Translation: CASSVGTGITEAFF.

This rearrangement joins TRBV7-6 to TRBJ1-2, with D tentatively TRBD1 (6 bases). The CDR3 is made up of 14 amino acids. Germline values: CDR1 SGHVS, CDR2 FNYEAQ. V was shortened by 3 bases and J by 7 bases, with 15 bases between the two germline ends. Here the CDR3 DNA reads TGTGCCAGCAGCTTTGGCAGGGGCCCGATTGGCTACACCTTC. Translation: CASSFGRGPIGYTF.

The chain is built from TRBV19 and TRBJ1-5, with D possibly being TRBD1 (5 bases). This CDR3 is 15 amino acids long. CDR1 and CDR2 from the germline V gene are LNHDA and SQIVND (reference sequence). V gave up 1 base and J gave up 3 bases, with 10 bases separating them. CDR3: CASSIARDTNQPQHF. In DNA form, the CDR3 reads TGTGCCAGTAGTATAGCCAGGGATACCAATCAGCCCCAGCATTTT. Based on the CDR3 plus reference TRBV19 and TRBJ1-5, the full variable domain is DGGITQSPKYLFRKEGQNVTLSCEQNLNHDAMYWYRQDPGQGLRLIYYSQIVNDFQKGDIAEGYSVSREKKESFPLTVTSAQKNPTAFYLCASSIARDTNQPQHFGDGTRLSIL.

CDR3 sequence reads: CASSIIRTGNSPLHF. The CDR3 DNA reads TGTGCCAGTAGTATTATAAGGACTGGGAATTCACCCCTCCACTTT. This chain connects TRBV19 to TRBJ1-6; D ambiguous. Germline CDR1 LNHDA, CDR2 SQIVND (reference sequence). Trimming stripped 3 bases from V and 7 bases from J, with 13 bases between. The CDR3 extends over 15 amino acids.